This entry lists 2 T cell receptor beta chains sequenced from one sample in a study of shared clonotypes between healthy human individuals. Profiled with immunoSEQ multiplex PCR; TCRdb holds only in-frame clones, not every one. This sample has about 1 million clones, with approximately 80% found just once. Sample: memory CD4+ T cells from PBMCs. As for subset: CD45RA-negative fraction. These receptors came from a man aged 18 to 35 in good health. Some clones in this sample may be carry-over from other donors' samples.

This sequence joins TRBV29-1 and TRBJ2-1; 15 bases match TRBD2. This CDR3 is built from 14 residues. Germline-derived CDR1 and CDR2 are SQVTM and ANQGSEA. V lost 5 bases and J lost 8; bases outside the gene matches: 4. The chain's CDR3 is CSVNGLAGGYEQFF. DNA for the CDR3: TGCAGCGTTAACGGACTAGCGGGAGGGTATGAGCAGTTCTTC.

V and J are TRBV11-3 and TRBJ2-1, with 9 bases that match TRBD2. Germline assignment: CDR1 SGHNT and CDR2 YENEEA. The ends lost 6 bases at V and 6 bases at J; junction bases unmatched: 9. The CDR3 contains 15 residues. The CDR3 bases are TGTGCCAGCAGTATCGGGACTAGCAGCCTCAATGAGCAGTTCTTC. Translated: CASSIGTSSLNEQFF. The variable domain in full, with the rest retrieved from reference TRBV11-3 and TRBJ2-1, is EAGVVQSPRYKIIEKKQPVAFWCNPISGHNTLYWYLQNLGQGPELLIRYENEEAVDDSQLPKDRFSAERLKGVDSTLKIQPAELGDSAVYLCASSIGTSSLNEQFFGPGTRLTVL.